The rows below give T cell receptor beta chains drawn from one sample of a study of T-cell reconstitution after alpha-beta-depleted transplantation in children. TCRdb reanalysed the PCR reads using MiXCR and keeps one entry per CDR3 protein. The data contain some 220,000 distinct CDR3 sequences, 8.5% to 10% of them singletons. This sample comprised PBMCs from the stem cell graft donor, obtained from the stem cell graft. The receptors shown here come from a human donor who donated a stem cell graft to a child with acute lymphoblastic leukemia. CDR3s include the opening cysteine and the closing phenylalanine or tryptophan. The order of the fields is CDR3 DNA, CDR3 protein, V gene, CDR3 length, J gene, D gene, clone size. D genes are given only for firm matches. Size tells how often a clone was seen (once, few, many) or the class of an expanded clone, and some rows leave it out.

CDR3 DNA: TGTGCCACTGGACAGGGGGGGCTCGGCTACACCTTC; CDR3 protein: CATGQGGLGYTF; V gene: TRBV6-5; CDR3 length: 12; J gene: TRBJ1-2; D gene: TRBD1; clone size: many
CDR3 DNA: TGCGCCAGCAGCCCGGACAGGGGGCACGACGAGCAGTACTTC; CDR3 protein: CASSPDRGHDEQYF; V gene: TRBV5-1; CDR3 length: 14; J gene: TRBJ2-7; D gene: TRBD1; clone size: few
CDR3 DNA: TGTGCCAGCAGCATCTACAGGGGGCGCGGCACCGGGGAGCTGTTTTTT; CDR3 protein: CASSIYRGRGTGELFF; V gene: TRBV7-2; CDR3 length: 16; J gene: TRBJ2-2; D gene: TRBD1; clone size: once
CDR3 DNA: TGCAGTGCCCCGACAGGGGTGAATACGCAGTATTTT; CDR3 protein: CSAPTGVNTQYF; V gene: TRBV20-1; CDR3 length: 12; J gene: TRBJ2-3; D gene: TRBD1; clone size: NA
CDR3 DNA: TGCAGTGCTAGTCCCGAAGCCAAAAACATTCAGTACTTC; CDR3 protein: CSASPEAKNIQYF; V gene: TRBV20-1; CDR3 length: 13; J gene: TRBJ2-4; D gene: NA; clone size: many
CDR3 DNA: TGCGCCAGCAGCTTAGACGGCCCGACCGGGGAGCTGTTTTTT; CDR3 protein: CASSLDGPTGELFF; V gene: TRBV4-3; CDR3 length: 14; J gene: TRBJ2-2; D gene: NA; clone size: many
CDR3 DNA: TGTGCCAGCAGTGCGGGCCGGGGGGTCTCTGGAAACACCATATATTTT; CDR3 protein: CASSAGRGVSGNTIYF; V gene: TRBV25-1; CDR3 length: 16; J gene: TRBJ1-3; D gene: NA; clone size: few
CDR3 DNA: TGCGCCAGCAGCCGAGACAGGGGGCAATCTGAAGCTTTCTTT; CDR3 protein: CASSRDRGQSEAFF; V gene: TRBV4-1; CDR3 length: 14; J gene: TRBJ1-1; D gene: TRBD1; clone size: many
CDR3 DNA: TGTGCCTGGAGTGTAGTTCGTCGACAGGGGGCCTACGAGCAGTACTTC; CDR3 protein: CAWSVVRRQGAYEQYF; V gene: TRBV30; CDR3 length: 16; J gene: TRBJ2-7; D gene: TRBD1; clone size: few
CDR3 DNA: TGTGCCAGCAGTTACCAGGGAGAGTCACCCCTCCACTTT; CDR3 protein: CASSYQGESPLHF; V gene: TRBV6-2/TRBV6-3; CDR3 length: 13; J gene: TRBJ1-6; D gene: NA; clone size: NA
CDR3 DNA: TGTGCCAGCAGCTTGGGGATAAGCAATCAGCCCCAGCATTTT; CDR3 protein: CASSLGISNQPQHF; V gene: TRBV5-6; CDR3 length: 14; J gene: TRBJ1-5; D gene: NA; clone size: many
CDR3 DNA: TGTGCCAGCAGTTTATCTAGCGGGGGAAGAGAGACCCAGTACTTC; CDR3 protein: CASSLSSGGRETQYF; V gene: TRBV12-3/TRBV12-4; CDR3 length: 15; J gene: TRBJ2-5; D gene: TRBD2; clone size: few
CDR3 DNA: TGTGCCAGCAGCCCGACGGTTTCCCAAGAGACCCAGTACTTC; CDR3 protein: CASSPTVSQETQYF; V gene: TRBV5-5; CDR3 length: 14; J gene: TRBJ2-5; D gene: NA; clone size: NA
CDR3 DNA: TGCAGTGCTAGAGTTGGACCCCTCCTTGCAAATCAGCCCCAGCATTTT; CDR3 protein: CSARVGPLLANQPQHF; V gene: TRBV20-1; CDR3 length: 16; J gene: TRBJ1-5; D gene: NA; clone size: NA
CDR3 DNA: TGTGCCAGCCGGGGACAGGTGAACTCCTATAATTCACCCCTCCACTTT; CDR3 protein: CASRGQVNSYNSPLHF; V gene: TRBV6-1; CDR3 length: 16; J gene: TRBJ1-6; D gene: TRBD1; clone size: few
CDR3 DNA: TGTGCCAGCAGCCCTACCTTCTTATACACCGGGGAGCTGTTTTTT; CDR3 protein: CASSPTFLYTGELFF; V gene: TRBV3-1; CDR3 length: 15; J gene: TRBJ2-2; D gene: NA; clone size: NA
CDR3 DNA: TGTGCCAGCACCGCCTTCCCGGGACTAGCGGGGGCTGAGCAGTTCTTC; CDR3 protein: CASTAFPGLAGAEQFF; V gene: TRBV12-3/TRBV12-4; CDR3 length: 16; J gene: TRBJ2-1; D gene: TRBD2; clone size: many
CDR3 DNA: TGTGCCAGCAGACACGGGTACGAGCAGTACTTC; CDR3 protein: CASRHGYEQYF; V gene: TRBV27; CDR3 length: 11; J gene: TRBJ2-7; D gene: NA; clone size: NA
CDR3 DNA: TGCGCCAGCAGCCAAGATAAGGGCAGGGGGGCTGAAGCTTTCTTT; CDR3 protein: CASSQDKGRGAEAFF; V gene: TRBV4-1; CDR3 length: 15; J gene: TRBJ1-1; D gene: TRBD1; clone size: NA
CDR3 DNA: TGTGCCAGCAGCCAAGTCGTAAACTACCACGAGCAGTACTTC; CDR3 protein: CASSQVVNYHEQYF; V gene: TRBV14; CDR3 length: 14; J gene: TRBJ2-7; D gene: NA; clone size: NA
CDR3 DNA: TGTGCCACGTCTTTCCGAGTTGCCCACGAGCAGTACTTC; CDR3 protein: CATSFRVAHEQYF; V gene: TRBV15; CDR3 length: 13; J gene: TRBJ2-7; D gene: NA; clone size: many
CDR3 DNA: TGCGCCAGTGGGGCAGCGGGGAGCTACACCTTC; CDR3 protein: CASGAAGSYTF; V gene: TRBV5-1; CDR3 length: 11; J gene: TRBJ1-2; D gene: NA; clone size: many
CDR3 DNA: TGTGCCAGCGATACAGGGTTGTCTGGGGCCAACGTCCTGACTTTC; CDR3 protein: CASDTGLSGANVLTF; V gene: TRBV6-2/TRBV6-3; CDR3 length: 15; J gene: TRBJ2-6; D gene: NA; clone size: NA
CDR3 DNA: TGTGCCAGCATAAGGGACAGGGAGTATGTCACCATATATTTT; CDR3 protein: CASIRDREYVTIYF; V gene: TRBV12-3/TRBV12-4; CDR3 length: 14; J gene: TRBJ1-3; D gene: TRBD1; clone size: few
CDR3 DNA: TGCGCCAGCAGCCAAGATGCACTAGGGGGCGAGCAGTACTTC; CDR3 protein: CASSQDALGGEQYF; V gene: TRBV4-3; CDR3 length: 14; J gene: TRBJ2-7; D gene: NA; clone size: NA
CDR3 DNA: TGCGCCAGCAGGGTCAGGGAAAGCTCCTACAATGAGCAGTTCTTC; CDR3 protein: CASRVRESSYNEQFF; V gene: TRBV5-1; CDR3 length: 15; J gene: TRBJ2-1; D gene: NA; clone size: few
CDR3 DNA: TGCGCCAGCAGCCAAGAAGTACCTGAGGATACGCAGTATTTT; CDR3 protein: CASSQEVPEDTQYF; V gene: TRBV4-3; CDR3 length: 14; J gene: TRBJ2-3; D gene: NA; clone size: few
CDR3 DNA: TGTGCCAGCAGTTACCTTGGAGAGGTTGAAGCTTTCTTT; CDR3 protein: CASSYLGEVEAFF; V gene: TRBV6-6; CDR3 length: 13; J gene: TRBJ1-1; D gene: NA; clone size: NA
CDR3 DNA: TGCAGTGGGTTGGGCTCTGGAAACACCATATATTTT; CDR3 protein: CSGLGSGNTIYF; V gene: TRBV20-1; CDR3 length: 12; J gene: TRBJ1-3; D gene: NA; clone size: few
CDR3 DNA: TGCAGTGCTCTCGGACAGAGACCCAATCAGCCCCAGCATTTT; CDR3 protein: CSALGQRPNQPQHF; V gene: TRBV20-1; CDR3 length: 14; J gene: TRBJ1-5; D gene: NA; clone size: NA
CDR3 DNA: TGTGCCAGCAGTCGCCCGACAGGGCTTTCCGCTGAAGCTTTCTTT; CDR3 protein: CASSRPTGLSAEAFF; V gene: TRBV12-3/TRBV12-4; CDR3 length: 15; J gene: TRBJ1-1; D gene: TRBD1; clone size: few
CDR3 DNA: TGTGCCAGCAGCCCCGTATGGGGTAGCGGGGGGCGCAATGAGCAGTTCTTC; CDR3 protein: CASSPVWGSGGRNEQFF; V gene: TRBV5-5; CDR3 length: 17; J gene: TRBJ2-1; D gene: TRBD2; clone size: NA
CDR3 DNA: TGCAGTGCTAGACCTAGCGGGGGGGCTAGTACGCAGTATTTT; CDR3 protein: CSARPSGGASTQYF; V gene: TRBV20-1; CDR3 length: 14; J gene: TRBJ2-3; D gene: TRBD2; clone size: many
CDR3 DNA: TGCGCCAGCAGCCTAGGACCTACAGCCTACGAGCAGTACTTC; CDR3 protein: CASSLGPTAYEQYF; V gene: TRBV4-1; CDR3 length: 14; J gene: TRBJ2-7; D gene: NA; clone size: few
CDR3 DNA: TGTGCCAGCAGCCGAGTTGGGGACTCTGGGGCCAACGTCCTGACTTTC; CDR3 protein: CASSRVGDSGANVLTF; V gene: TRBV11-2; CDR3 length: 16; J gene: TRBJ2-6; D gene: NA; clone size: few
CDR3 DNA: TGCAGCGGCGGGACCTATAACAATGAGCAGTTCTTC; CDR3 protein: CSGGTYNNEQFF; V gene: TRBV29-1; CDR3 length: 12; J gene: TRBJ2-1; D gene: NA; clone size: NA
CDR3 DNA: TGCGCCAGCAGCTTGGACGGGACAGGCGCCTACGAGCAGTACTTC; CDR3 protein: CASSLDGTGAYEQYF; V gene: TRBV5-1; CDR3 length: 15; J gene: TRBJ2-7; D gene: TRBD1; clone size: NA